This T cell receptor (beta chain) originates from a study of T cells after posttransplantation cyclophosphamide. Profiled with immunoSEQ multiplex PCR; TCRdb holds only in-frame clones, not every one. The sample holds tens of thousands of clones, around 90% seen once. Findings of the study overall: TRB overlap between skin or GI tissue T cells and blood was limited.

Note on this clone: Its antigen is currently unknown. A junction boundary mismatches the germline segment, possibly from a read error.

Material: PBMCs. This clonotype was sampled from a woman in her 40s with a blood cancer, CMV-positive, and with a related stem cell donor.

CDR3 amino acids: CASSLVGQGTNKKLFF. DNA of the CDR3: TGCGCCAGCAGCTTGGTAGGGCAGGGGACTAATAAAAAACTGTTTTTT. The gene calls are TRBV5-1 and TRBJ1-4, with TRBD1 as a possible D gene (6 bases). The length of the CDR3 is 16 residues. The germline gives CDR1 SGHRS, CDR2 YFSETQ.